Shown below are 9 T cell receptor beta chains from a single sample sequenced in a study of long-term antiretroviral therapy in people with HIV. An immunoSEQ assay, version v3.0, was performed at survey level. Only in-frame clones appear in the TCRdb table, and some are missing; sequencing was by immunoSEQ multiplex PCR. The data show around 15,000 clones, under 90% seen once. The starting material was unsorted PBMCs, obtained 0.1 years after starting antiretroviral therapy. These receptors all stem from a man between 18 and 35 years old with HIV.

This clone was picked up one time. The genes are TRBV30 and TRBJ2-7; D ambiguous. Germline-derived CDR1 and CDR2 are GTSNPN and SVGIG (reference sequence). The V gene lost 5 bases and the J gene lost 2 bases, with 13 bases spanning the gap. This CDR3 region has 13 residues. Here the CDR3 DNA reads TGTGCCTGGGGGCGACTCTTGACCTACGAGCAGTACTTC. It is translated as CAWGRLLTYEQYF. Filled out from reference TRBV30 and TRBJ2-7, the complete variable domain reads SQTIHQWPATLVQPVGSPLSLECTVEGTSNPNLYWYRQAAGRGLQLLFYSVGIGQISSEVPQNLSASRPQDRQFILSSKKLLLSDSGFYLCAWGRLLTYEQYFGPGTRLTVT.

The V gene is TRBV10-3, the J gene TRBJ2-1; 7 bases match TRBD1. The germline V gene encodes CDR1 ENHRY and CDR2 SYGVKD. This CDR3 comprises 17 residues. J was trimmed by 10 bases and V by 0 bases; bases with no gene match: 15. The chain's CDR3 is CAISESGDSARRREQFF. CDR3 nucleotides: TGTGCCATCAGTGAGTCGGGGGACAGCGCTCGGAGGCGAGAGCAGTTCTTC.

V is TRBV13 and J is TRBJ2-7; D could derive from TRBD1 or TRBD2 (5 bases each). Germline-derived CDR1 and CDR2 are PRHDT and FYEKMQ (reference sequence). V gave up 3 bases and J gave up 5 bases, with 11 bases separating them. CDR3 length equals 13 residues. DNA for the CDR3: TGTGCCAGCAGCTTGGGGGTTGAGAACGAGCAGTACTTC. It is translated as CASSLGVENEQYF.

This chain connects TRBV14 to TRBJ1-6, with D possibly being TRBD1 (5 bases). V shed 0 bases and J shed 7 bases, with 10 bases lying between them. The CDR3 runs to 15 residues. Germline V gene lookup returns CDR1 SGHDN and CDR2 FVKESK. The CDR3 nucleotides are TGTGCCAGCAGCCAAGATTTGGGGGGGAATTCACCCCTCCACTTT. Amino acid sequence: CASSQDLGGNSPLHF.

V gene TRBV30 combines with J gene TRBJ1-2, with no clear D. CDR1 is GTSNPN, CDR2 SVGIG, per germline (reference sequence). This CDR3 region has 15 residues. V dropped 0 bases and J dropped 3 bases, with 14 bases sitting between them. The CDR3, as DNA: TGTGCCTGGAGTGTATTGCACGTACCCGACTATGGCTACACCTTC. It is translated as CAWSVLHVPDYGYTF.

The chain links TRBV9 to TRBJ2-2; TRBD1 matches 7 bases. The CDR3 contains 15 residues. The V and J ends lost 2 bases and 1 base, in that order; junction bases with no gene match: 2. From germline, CDR1 is SGDLS and CDR2 YYNGEE. The CDR3 is CASSVRQGNTGELFF. The CDR3, as DNA: TGTGCCAGCAGCGTCAGACAGGGGAACACCGGGGAGCTGTTTTTT.

V usage is TRBV15 and J usage is TRBJ2-5, with 8 bases fitting TRBD2. Germline CDR1 is LNHNV and CDR2 is YYDKDF (reference sequence). V was clipped by 9 bases and J by 5 bases; unmatched bases: 8. The CDR3 is 13 residues long. The CDR3 is CATEGLGGETQYF. The CDR3 nucleotides are TGTGCCACTGAGGGACTAGGTGGCGAGACCCAGTACTTC.

The chain recombines TRBV9 with TRBJ2-1, with D possibly TRBD1 on 6 matching bases. The CDR3 is 15 residues long. Germline lookup yields CDR1 SGDLS and CDR2 YYNGEE. Deletions cut 0 bases from V and 2 bases from J, with 9 bases between. The CDR3 sequence: CASSVDGGAYNEQFF. Here the CDR3 DNA reads TGTGCCAGCAGCGTAGATGGGGGCGCCTACAATGAGCAGTTCTTC.

This chain uses TRBV5-1 with TRBJ2-7, with D hard to call. The CDR3 length is 13 residues. Between the trimmed V and J ends, which lost 2 bases and 6 bases, there was a span of 12 bases. Germline CDR1 SGHRS, CDR2 YFSETQ. CDR3 nucleotide sequence: TGCGCCAGCAGCTTCGAATGGCAAAGCGAGCAGTACTTC. Amino acid sequence: CASSFEWQSEQYF.